Listed below are T cell receptor beta chains from one sample, sequenced in a study of CD8 T cells in ankylosing spondylitis. TCRdb processed the 5' RACE reads anew with MiXCR; each CDR3 protein has one entry. The sample holds 150,000 to 200,000 distinct CDR3 sequences; under 15% are singletons and the top ten take roughly 11%. The sample consisted of blood, either unsorted or a sorted T cell fraction (not recorded which). The receptors were sampled from a female donor with ankylosing spondylitis or in good health (not recorded which). Both conserved end residues are trimmed from each CDR3. Each record gives: V gene, J gene, CDR3 protein.

>TRBV12-3/TRBV12-4|TRBJ2-7
ASSLAGQGEQY
>TRBV14|TRBJ2-1
ARIGLAGFGSMDEQF
>TRBV7-8|TRBJ2-2
ASSLMEATLTGELF
>TRBV4-3|TRBJ1-1
ASSQGFGVHEAF
>TRBV29-1|TRBJ2-5
SVEGAAQETQY
>TRBV18|TRBJ2-3
ASSPGSGTDTQY
>TRBV4-3|TRBJ2-3
ASSLLSGRDTQY
>TRBV4-2|TRBJ2-1
ASSQVAGGDNEQF
>TRBV29-1|TRBJ2-5
SVEDVKDREETQY
>TRBV4-3|TRBJ1-1
ASSQGAVGRLTEAF